A selection of T cell receptor beta chains follows, all from one sample in a study of T cells in Graves' hyperthyroidism and ophthalmopathy. MiXCR, run by TCRdb on the multiplex PCR reads, gives a single entry per CDR3 protein. The sample lists about 600,000 distinct CDR3 sequences; roughly 16% were seen once. Sequencing input: blood. The receptors were sampled from a woman aged 40 to 50 with Graves' ophthalmopathy. The CDR3 runs from the conserved cysteine through the conserved F or W. The D gene is left open where the match is weak. Not every row has a clone size; where given, it reads once, few, many or a size class.

TRBD1,TRBJ2-7,17,TRBV28,many,TGTGCCAGCAGCGGTGTTTTCAGGGGGCCCGGGAACCACGAGCAGTACTTC,CASSGVFRGPGNHEQYF
-,TRBJ1-2,14,TRBV15,-,TGTGCCACCAGCACCGGCCAGGGCAGCTATGGCTACACCTTC,CATSTGQGSYGYTF
TRBD1,TRBJ1-1,14,TRBV20-1,many,TGCAGTGCCGAGACTCACACAGGGGACACTGAAGCTTTCTTT,CSAETHTGDTEAFF
TRBD2,TRBJ2-5,15,TRBV11-2,many,TGTGCCAGCAGCTTAGGGGCTAGCGGGGACGGGACCCAGTACTTC,CASSLGASGDGTQYF
-,TRBJ1-1,13,TRBV13,-,TGTGCCAGCAGCCCCGGACATGCCGGCGGGGCTTTCTTT,CASSPGHAGGAFF
-,TRBJ2-5,16,TRBV11-2,many,TGTGCCAGCAGCCCCTTGGAGGCCTCAGGGGCGGAGACCCAGTACTTC,CASSPLEASGAETQYF
TRBD2,TRBJ2-2,16,TRBV11-3,many,TGTGCCAGCAGCTTATCCAGCGGGGTTAGCACCGGGGAGCTGTTTTTT,CASSLSSGVSTGELFF
TRBD2,TRBJ2-1,17,TRBV11-1,many,TGTGCCAGCAGCGAACACCTAAGCGGGAGGGTCTACAATGAGCAGTTCTTC,CASSEHLSGRVYNEQFF
-,TRBJ1-2,15,TRBV30,few,TGTGCCTGGACTCTCCGGCAGGGCCTCCACCATGGCTACACCTTC,CAWTLRQGLHHGYTF
-,TRBJ2-7,12,TRBV20-1,few,TGCAGTGCCGGACACCCTATGGGAGAGCAGTACTTC,CSAGHPMGEQYF
-,TRBJ2-3,14,TRBV2,many,TGTGCCAGCGGAGGGGCTAGCGGCACAGATACGCAGTATTTT,CASGGASGTDTQYF
-,TRBJ2-3,17,TRBV12-3/TRBV12-4,few,TGTGCCAGCAGTTTCCGAATCCGGACAGATTACACAGATGCGCAGTATTTT,CASSFRIRTDYTDAQYF
TRBD2,TRBJ2-1,12,TRBV20-1,-,TGCAGGATGGCGGGAGGGGATTATGAGCAGTTCTTC,CRMAGGDYEQFF
TRBD2,TRBJ2-3,16,TRBV9,few,TGTGCCAGCAGCGTAGCTAGCGGGGGGGGCACAGATACGCAGTATTTT,CASSVASGGGTDTQYF
-,TRBJ1-1,13,TRBV5-1,few,TGCGCCAGCAGCTTTAAACCCGACACTGAAGCTTTCTTT,CASSFKPDTEAFF